This T cell receptor beta chain was obtained from a study of cytomegalovirus exposure and HLA in healthy donors. The overall study: Out of approximately 170 million T cells, an earlier analysis found fewer than 140 million unique TCR beta sequences in total.

Primers: 60 Vbeta forward and 13 Jbeta reverse. Clones were read by immunoSEQ multiplex PCR, and TCRdb kept only the in-frame ones, dropping some. Of 120,000 to 150,000 clones in the sample, roughly 80% were seen once. The receptor was isolated from a woman in her forties or fifties in good health and CMV-seropositive. Sequencing was carried out using PBMCs.

The CDR3 nucleotides are TGTGCCAGCAGCTCAGTCCCGGGTGGAGGCAATCAGCCCCAGCATTTT. Its protein is CASSSVPGGGNQPQHF. The chain combines TRBV7-2 with TRBJ1-5; D unresolved. CDR1 and CDR2 (germline): SGHTA, FQGNSA. The ends were cut back, 4 bases at V and 2 bases at J, with 15 bases in the middle. The CDR3 contains 16 residues.